This T cell receptor (beta chain) was recovered during a study of monozygotic twins with inflammatory bowel disease. Study observations and caveats: Researchers reported no repertoire similarity difference between concordant and discordant twins, possibly from limited power. By inverse Simpson index, TCRbeta diversity was lower in IBD patients than in healthy co-twins.

This CDR3 spans 14 amino acids. Germline CDR1 LNHDA, CDR2 SQIVND (reference sequence). Details on this clonotype: Its antigen is still unknown.

Two nested PCRs, about 15 and 9 cycles, amplified TCRalpha and TCRbeta cDNA. TCRdb reprocessed the 5' RACE reads and keeps a single row for each CDR3 protein, giving no DNA. This table lists fewer than 200,000 distinct CDR3 sequences. Source material: blood. The clonotype was recovered from a human donor with ulcerative colitis or Crohn's disease, or a healthy co-twin of an affected twin (not recorded which). This chain joins TRBV19 and TRBJ2-1. The chain's CDR3 is CATLSTGPYNEQFF.